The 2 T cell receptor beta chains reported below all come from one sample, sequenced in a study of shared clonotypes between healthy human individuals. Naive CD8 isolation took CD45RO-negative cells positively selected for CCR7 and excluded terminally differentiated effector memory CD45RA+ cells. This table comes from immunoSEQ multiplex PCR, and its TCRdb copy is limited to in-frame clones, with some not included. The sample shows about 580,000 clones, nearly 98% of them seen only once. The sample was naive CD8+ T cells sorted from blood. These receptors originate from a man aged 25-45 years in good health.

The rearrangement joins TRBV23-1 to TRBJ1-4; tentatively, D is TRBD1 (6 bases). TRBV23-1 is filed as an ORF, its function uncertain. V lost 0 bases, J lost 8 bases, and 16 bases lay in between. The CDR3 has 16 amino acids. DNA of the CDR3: TGCGCCAGCAGTCAATCTGAGAGGGGGGATGAAGAAAAACTGTTTTTT. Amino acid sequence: CASSQSERGDEEKLFF.

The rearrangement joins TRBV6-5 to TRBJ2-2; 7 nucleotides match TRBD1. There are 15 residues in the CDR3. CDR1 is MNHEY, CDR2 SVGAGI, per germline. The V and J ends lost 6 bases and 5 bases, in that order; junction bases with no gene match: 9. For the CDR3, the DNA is TGTGCCAGCAGCCGAGGGGGCGTGGGAACCGGGGAGCTGTTTTTT. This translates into CASSRGGVGTGELFF.